These 17 T cell receptor beta chains originate from one sample sequenced in a study of chemoradiotherapy in HPV16-positive cancers. Measured with immunoSEQ multiplex PCR; TCRdb has only the in-frame clones, and not every one. The repertoire holds several thousand clones, with around three quarters as singletons. Sample collection occurred from a patient who underwent chemoradiotherapy. The receptors stem from a human donor with HPV-associated anogenital cancer.

This rearrangement joins TRBV29-1 to TRBJ1-2; D uncertain. The CDR3 is 12 residues long. The V gene lost 7 bases and the J gene lost 3 bases, with 12 bases spanning the gap. Germline CDR1 is SQVTM and CDR2 is ANQGSEA. The CDR3 bases are TGCAGCGCGATGGGCGAAGACTATGGCTACACCTTC. Its protein product is CSAMGEDYGYTF.

This clone was counted a few times. The V and J genes are TRBV6-5 and TRBJ2-5, with 10 nucleotides matching TRBD2. Germline CDR1 is MNHEY and CDR2 is SVGAGI. This CDR3 has 15 amino acids. The V gene end was trimmed by 2 bases and the J gene end by 2 bases; junction bases not matched to a gene: 2. The CDR3 reads CASSYATSGQETQYF. As DNA, the CDR3 is TGTGCCAGCAGTTACGCGACTAGCGGGCAAGAGACCCAGTACTTC.

The chain employs TRBV30 and TRBJ1-2, with a weak D call TRBD1 (5 bases). Germline loops: CDR1 GTSNPN, CDR2 SVGIG (reference sequence). Trimming pared 2 bases from V and 4 bases from J, leaving 11 bases between. There are 13 residues in the CDR3. The CDR3 DNA follows: TGTGCCTGGAGTCCCGGGACCGCCTATGGCTACACCTTC. It yields the protein CAWSPGTAYGYTF. The whole variable domain, remainder taken from reference TRBV30 and TRBJ1-2, is SQTIHQWPATLVQPVGSPLSLECTVEGTSNPNLYWYRQAAGRGLQLLFYSVGIGQISSEVPQNLSASRPQDRQFILSSKKLLLSDSGFYLCAWSPGTAYGYTFGSGTRLTVV.

Only a few counts were recorded for this clone. The V call is TRBV11-3, the J call TRBJ2-3, with D hard to call. The CDR3 loop spans 13 amino acids. The ends were cut back, 5 bases at V and 2 bases at J, with 8 bases in the middle. Germline lookup yields CDR1 SGHNT and CDR2 YENEEA. The CDR3 reads CASSPGPTDTQYF. The CDR3 nucleotides are TGTGCCAGCAGCCCGGGCCCCACAGATACGCAGTATTTT.

The chain uses TRBV19 and TRBJ2-3; TRBD1 matches 8 bases. Per the germline V gene, CDR1 is LNHDA and CDR2 is SQIVND (reference sequence). The CDR3 extends over 15 amino acids. J gave up 6 bases and V 5 bases, and 10 bases lay outside the gene matches. The CDR3 nucleotides are TGTGCCAGTAGTCAGGGGGCCCGGATCGGGGATACGCAGTATTTT. As protein: CASSQGARIGDTQYF.

This rearrangement joins TRBV5-6 to TRBJ2-1, with D perhaps matching TRBD1 (7 bases). Between the trimmed V and J ends, which lost 4 bases and 9 bases, there was a span of 20 bases. The CDR3 contains 15 residues. Germline V gene data show CDR1 as SGHDT and CDR2 as YYEEEE. In DNA form, the CDR3 reads TGTGCCAGCAGCCGCGGGACAGATCTGATGGGTGAGCAGTTCTTC. Translated, it gives CASSRGTDLMGEQFF.

The rearrangement uses TRBV15 and TRBJ1-1; D is ambiguous. This CDR3 comprises 16 residues. Trimming removed 0 bases from V and 4 bases from J, with 15 bases in between. Germline loops: CDR1 LNHNV, CDR2 YYDKDF (reference sequence). The CDR3 DNA reads TGTGCCACCAGCAGAGATGTGGCGGCTAGTGGCACTGAAGCTTTCTTT. This sequence encodes CATSRDVAASGTEAFF.

This clone showed up just a few times. V usage is TRBV30 and J usage is TRBJ2-7; 7 bases map to TRBD1. V dropped 8 bases and J dropped 2; count of bases not matched to a gene: 6. The germline V gene encodes CDR1 GTSNPN and CDR2 SVGIG (reference sequence). The CDR3 is 12 amino acids. CDR3 DNA sequence: TGTGCCCGTCGACAGGGCCCCTACGAGCAGTACTTC. Its translation: CARRQGPYEQYF.

A few counts support this clone. The V gene is TRBV10-3, the J gene TRBJ1-2; D possibly corresponds to TRBD1 (6 bases). CDR3 length: 15 amino acids. Germline V lookup: CDR1 ENHRY, CDR2 SYGVKD. V shed 0 bases and J shed 8 bases, with 16 bases lying between them. The chain's CDR3 is CAISESGTSSGGYTF. The CDR3, as DNA: TGTGCCATCAGTGAGTCGGGGACATCATCAGGAGGCTACACCTTC.

The rearrangement joins TRBV19 to TRBJ2-7; TRBD2 matches 7 bases. Losses at the gene ends were 10 bases for V and 6 bases for J; bases not matched to a gene: 12. The CDR3 sequence is 13 residues long. The germline V gene has CDR1 LNHDA and CDR2 SQIVND (reference sequence). For the CDR3, the DNA is TGTGCCACCCGGGGAGGGAGGTTCCGCGAGCAGTACTTC. Encoded protein: CATRGGRFREQYF.

The V gene is TRBV5-1, the J gene TRBJ2-5; D uncertain. Trimming took off 2 bases at V and 2 bases at J, with 10 bases between the two ends. This CDR3 is 14 amino acids long. Germline V gene data show CDR1 as SGHRS and CDR2 as YFSETQ. This chain's CDR3 is CASSFGQEQETQYF. CDR3 coding DNA: TGCGCCAGCAGCTTTGGGCAGGAACAAGAGACCCAGTACTTC.

This clone was counted between two and nine times. J is TRBJ1-5 and V is TRBV6-6; D call uncertain. Germline CDR1 MNHNY, CDR2 SVGAGI (reference sequence). Trimming removed 8 bases at V and 1 base at J, with 12 bases between. This CDR3 contains 14 residues. In DNA form, the CDR3 reads TGTGCCAGCGTTAAGGGTCAGAGCAATCAGCCCCAGCATTTT. It yields the protein CASVKGQSNQPQHF.

Written as DNA, the CDR3 is TGTGCCAGCAGCTGGGACAGGGGGTATGAGCAGTTCTTC. As protein: CASSWDRGYEQFF. The rearrangement joins TRBV11-2 to TRBJ2-1, with 11 bases that match TRBD1. The germline V gene encodes CDR1 SGHAT and CDR2 FQNNGV. The CDR3 consists of 13 residues. V trimming: 4 bases; J trimming: 8 bases; junction bases outside the gene matches: 1.

This sequence joins TRBV2 and TRBJ2-7; the D is unclear. V was shortened by 3 bases and J by 2 bases, with 8 bases between the two germline ends. The CDR3 loop spans 13 amino acids. The germline V gene encodes CDR1 SNHLY and CDR2 FYNNEI. The CDR3 DNA sequence: TGTGCCAGCAGTGATGTGGGTACCTACGAGCAGTACTTC. Amino acid sequence: CASSDVGTYEQYF.

This chain joins TRBV18 and TRBJ1-1, with 9 bases fitting TRBD1. Germline CDR1 is KGHSH and CDR2 is LQKENI. This CDR3 has 17 amino acids. V lost 1 base and J lost 3; bases outside the gene matches: 9. DNA of the CDR3: TGTGCCAGCTCACCACAAAAGGGGACAGGGTTTGACACTGAAGCTTTCTTT. This gives the protein CASSPQKGTGFDTEAFF.

This chain uses TRBV30 with TRBJ1-5, with D possibly matching TRBD1 (5 bases). Germline lookup yields CDR1 GTSNPN and CDR2 SVGIG (reference sequence). The CDR3 loop spans 13 amino acids. V lost 2 bases, J lost 9 bases, and 14 bases lay in between. The DNA of the CDR3 is TGTGCCTGGAGTAAAACAGGTACTCCGCCCCAGCATTTT. Amino acid sequence: CAWSKTGTPPQHF.

The chain carries TRBV7-2 and TRBJ2-1, with 7 positions matching TRBD2. The trim removed 0 bases at V and 7 bases at J, leaving 6 bases unmatched. This CDR3 is built from 15 residues. CDR1 SGHTA and CDR2 FQGNSA come from the germline V gene. CDR3 in amino acids: CASSLATSRRNEQFF. Written as DNA, the CDR3 is TGTGCCAGCAGCTTAGCGACTAGCCGCCGTAATGAGCAGTTCTTC.